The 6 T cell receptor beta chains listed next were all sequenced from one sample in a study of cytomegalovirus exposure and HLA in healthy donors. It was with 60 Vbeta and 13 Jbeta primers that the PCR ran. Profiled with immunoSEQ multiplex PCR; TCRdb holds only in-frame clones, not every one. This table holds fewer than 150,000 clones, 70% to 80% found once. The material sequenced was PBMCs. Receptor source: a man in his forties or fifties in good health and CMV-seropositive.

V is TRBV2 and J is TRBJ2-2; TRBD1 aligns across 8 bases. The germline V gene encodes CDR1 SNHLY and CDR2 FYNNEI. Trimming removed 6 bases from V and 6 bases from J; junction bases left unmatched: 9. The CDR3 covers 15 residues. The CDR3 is CASRDGQGSAGELFF. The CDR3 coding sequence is TGTGCCAGCAGAGATGGACAGGGTTCGGCCGGGGAGCTGTTTTTT.

The chain's CDR3 is CAWNYRDYGYTF. Written as DNA, the CDR3 is TGTGCCTGGAACTACAGGGACTATGGCTACACCTTC. The chain has TRBV30 and TRBJ1-2; possible D gene TRBD1, 6 bases. The V gene lost 4 bases and the J gene lost 3 bases, with 9 bases spanning the gap. This CDR3 region has 12 residues. Germline V CDR1 and CDR2: GTSNPN, SVGIG (reference sequence).

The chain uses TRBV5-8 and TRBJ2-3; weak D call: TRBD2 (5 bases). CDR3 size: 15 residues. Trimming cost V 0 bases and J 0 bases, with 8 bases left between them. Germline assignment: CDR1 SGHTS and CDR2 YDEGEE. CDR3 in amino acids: CASSLVGESTDTQYF. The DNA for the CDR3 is TGTGCCAGCAGCTTGGTCGGGGAGAGCACAGATACGCAGTATTTT.

The CDR3: CASSPGTSGRGAYNEQFF. In DNA, the CDR3 is TGCGCCAGCAGCCCAGGGACTAGCGGGAGGGGGGCCTACAATGAGCAGTTCTTC. The V and J genes are TRBV4-3 and TRBJ2-1; 16 nucleotides align to TRBD2. Per the germline V gene, CDR1 is LGHNA and CDR2 is YSLEER. The CDR3 is 18 residues long. Unmatched junction bases numbered 5, after V lost 4 bases and J lost 2 bases.

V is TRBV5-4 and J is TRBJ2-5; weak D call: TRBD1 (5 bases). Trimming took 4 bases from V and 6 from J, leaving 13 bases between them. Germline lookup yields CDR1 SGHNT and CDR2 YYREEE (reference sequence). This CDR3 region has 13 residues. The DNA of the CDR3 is TGTGCCAGCAGCGATGACAGCTTGAAGACCCAGTACTTC. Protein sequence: CASSDDSLKTQYF.

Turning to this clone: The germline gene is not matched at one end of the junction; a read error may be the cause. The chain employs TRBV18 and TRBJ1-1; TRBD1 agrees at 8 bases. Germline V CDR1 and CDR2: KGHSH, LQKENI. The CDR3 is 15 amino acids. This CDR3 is CASSSPGQANTEAFF. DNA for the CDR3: TGTGCCAGCTCATCACCGGGACAGGCGAACACTGAAGCTTTCTTT.